The 23 T cell receptor beta chains below all came from one sample that was sequenced in a study of T cell changes during pregnancy in multiple sclerosis. Data came from immunoSEQ multiplex PCR; TCRdb stores just in-frame clones and leaves some out. The sample has about 40,000 clones; about 90% are singletons. Source: peripheral blood, taken in the first trimester of pregnancy. The receptors come from a female donor in good health, enrolled as a control in a pregnancy study.

This sequence joins TRBV6-5 and TRBJ1-5; maybe TRBD1 (6 bases). V lost 8 bases and J 6 bases, leaving 17 bases between the germline ends. The CDR3 consists of 14 residues. Germline-derived CDR1 and CDR2 are MNHEY and SVGAGI. DNA for the CDR3: TGTGCCAGCGGGGCAGGGGCGGAATCTCAGCCCCAGCATTTT. Translation: CASGAGAESQPQHF.

The chain employs TRBV6-6 and TRBJ1-4; maybe TRBD1 (5 bases). The germline CDR1 and CDR2 sequences are MNHNY and SVGAGI (reference sequence). This CDR3 spans 15 amino acids. V gave up 0 bases and J gave up 7 bases, with 12 bases separating them. CDR3 in amino acids: CASSYSAGRGEKLFF. CDR3 DNA: TGTGCCAGCAGTTACTCTGCCGGGAGGGGTGAAAAACTGTTTTTT.

The rearrangement links TRBV27 to TRBJ1-6, with TRBD1 identical over 12 bases. This CDR3 contains 17 residues. Germline V lookup: CDR1 MNHEY, CDR2 SMNVEV (reference sequence). V shed 7 bases, J shed 2 bases, and the junction held 6 bases outside the gene matches. For the CDR3, the DNA is TGTGCCAGCAATCCCGGGACAGGGGGCGCCTATAATTCACCCCTCCACTTT. This translates into CASNPGTGGAYNSPLHF.

The V call is TRBV5-1, the J call TRBJ2-2; TRBD1 matches at 10 bases. Germline V lookup: CDR1 SGHRS, CDR2 YFSETQ. The CDR3 extends over 16 amino acids. V was clipped by 1 base and J by 7 bases; unmatched bases: 7. For the CDR3, the DNA is TGCGCCAGCAGCTTGTCGACAGGGGGCGCGGTCGGGGAGCTGTTTTTT. Amino acids: CASSLSTGGAVGELFF.

V is TRBV2 and J is TRBJ2-7; 14 bases map to TRBD2. With V trimmed by 6 bases and J by 6 bases, 10 bases remained unmatched. Germline V gives CDR1 SNHLY, CDR2 FYNNEI. This CDR3 has 16 amino acids. In DNA form, the CDR3 reads TGTGCCAGCAGCGCCCCGGGACTAGCGGGAGTAGTCGAGCAGTACTTC. This codes for CASSAPGLAGVVEQYF. Based on the CDR3 plus reference TRBV2 and TRBJ2-7, the full variable domain is EPEVTQTPSHQVTQMGQEVILRCVPISNHLYFYWYRQILGQKVEFLVSFYNNEISEKSEIFDDQFSVERPDGSNFTLKIRSTKLEDSAMYFCASSAPGLAGVVEQYFGPGTRLTVT.

This clone showed up just once. The chain recombines TRBV7-9 with TRBJ1-2; 8 bases fit TRBD1. Trimming took 2 bases from V and 14 from J; bases not matched to a gene: 1. This CDR3 has 10 residues. The germline V gene has CDR1 SEHNR and CDR2 FQNEAQ (reference sequence). The CDR3 here is CASSLQGATF. CDR3 nucleotide sequence: TGTGCCAGCAGCTTACAGGGGGCGACCTTC.

This clone was observed a single time. The rearrangement joins TRBV2 to TRBJ1-1; 7 bases map to TRBD1. J gave up 4 bases and V 6 bases, and 5 bases lay outside the gene matches. CDR3 length: 13 residues. Germline values: CDR1 SNHLY, CDR2 FYNNEI. CDR3 sequence: CASSETGITEAFF. The CDR3 region has the DNA TGTGCCAGCAGCGAGACAGGGATCACTGAAGCTTTCTTT.

The chain links TRBV6-1 to TRBJ1-6, with unresolved D. The CDR3 consists of 17 residues. Germline V gene sequence: CDR1 MNHNS, CDR2 SASEGT. The V end was cut by 2 bases, the J end by 0 bases, with 11 bases between. CDR3 in amino acids: CASSETIKSSYNSPLHF. Written as DNA, the CDR3 is TGTGCCAGCAGTGAAACTATTAAGAGCTCCTATAATTCACCCCTCCACTTT.

This sequence joins TRBV10-3 and TRBJ1-1, with D possibly matching TRBD1 (6 bases). CDR1 is ENHRY and CDR2 is SYGVKD in the germline V gene. V was shortened by 0 bases and J by 7 bases, with 12 bases between the two germline ends. The CDR3 is 14 amino acids. The CDR3 DNA reads TGTGCCATCAGTGAGTCGGTCAGGGGCGGTGAAGCTTTCTTT. It codes for CAISESVRGGEAFF.

The J gene is TRBJ1-5, the V gene TRBV28; TRBD1 matches 8 bases. The CDR3 loop spans 15 amino acids. V shed 6 bases, J shed 3 bases, and the junction held 7 bases outside the gene matches. Looked up from germline, CDR1 is MDHEN and CDR2 is SYDVKM. The CDR3 sequence is CASSPGTGVNQPQHF. CDR3 sequence (DNA): TGTGCCAGCAGCCCGGGGACAGGCGTCAATCAGCCCCAGCATTTT.

CDR3 coding DNA: TGTGCCAGCAGTTACTTAGGGGTTACCACAGATACGCAGTATTTT. Protein sequence: CASSYLGVTTDTQYF. This sequence joins TRBV6-5 and TRBJ2-3; D might be TRBD1 (5 bases). The germline CDR1 and CDR2 sequences are MNHEY and SVGAGI. The CDR3 is made up of 15 amino acids. V lost 1 base, J lost 2 bases, and 10 bases lay in between.

The genes are TRBV28 and TRBJ2-3; 12 bases fit TRBD1. The CDR3 is made up of 20 amino acids. Germline V CDR1 and CDR2: MDHEN, SYDVKM. With V trimmed by 5 bases and J by 5 bases, 20 bases remained unmatched. The CDR3 loop reads CASSPLVGPPGTGGGDTQYF. DNA for the CDR3: TGTGCCAGCAGTCCCCTTGTGGGCCCCCCCGGGACAGGGGGCGGAGATACGCAGTATTTT.

The CDR3 protein is CASSAGQGLEKLFF. CDR3 nucleotide sequence: TGTGCCAGTAGTGCGGGACAGGGTTTGGAAAAACTGTTTTTT. The V gene is TRBV19, the J gene TRBJ1-4; 9 bases match TRBD1. This CDR3 has 14 residues. Germline V gene sequence: CDR1 LNHDA, CDR2 SQIVND (reference sequence). V was clipped by 5 bases and J by 8 bases; unmatched bases: 6.

The chain couples TRBV7-2 to TRBJ1-5; TRBD1 might be the D (5 bases). Germline CDR1 and CDR2: SGHTA and FQGNSA. With 1 base removed from V and 2 bases from J, the gap between germline ends came to 12 bases. CDR3 length: 16 residues. The CDR3 here is CASSLEGASGNQPQHF. CDR3 DNA sequence: TGTGCCAGCAGCTTAGAAGGGGCGTCTGGCAATCAGCCCCAGCATTTT.

This clone was detected only once. The CDR3 reads CASSPPTGGNTEAFF. The DNA of the CDR3 is TGTGCCAGCAGCCCGCCGACAGGGGGGAACACTGAAGCTTTCTTT. This chain connects TRBV5-8 to TRBJ1-1; 9 nucleotides align to TRBD1. Germline loops: CDR1 SGHTS, CDR2 YDEGEE. CDR3 length: 15 amino acids. The J segment lost 1 base and the V segment lost 4 bases, leaving 5 bases of the junction unmatched.

A single count supports this clone. The chain is built from TRBV5-1 and TRBJ1-1, with D unclear. Trimming left V 4 bases short and J 10 bases short, with 17 bases between. The CDR3 runs 13 residues. The germline gives CDR1 SGHRS, CDR2 YFSETQ. CDR3 sequence (DNA): TGCGCCAGCAGCCTAATAGGAGGAGGTGTAGCTTTCTTT. This gives the protein CASSLIGGGVAFF.

This rearrangement joins TRBV4-2 to TRBJ1-3; TRBD1 might be the D (5 bases). Germline-derived CDR1 and CDR2 are LGHNA and YNFKEQ. The CDR3 contains 14 residues. Deletions cut 5 bases from V and 2 bases from J, with 10 bases between. The CDR3 DNA follows: TGTGCCAGCAGCAAGACAGATGCTGGAAACACCATATATTTT. Amino acids: CASSKTDAGNTIYF.

This chain's CDR3 is CASAPGKAYEQYF. The CDR3 coding sequence is TGCGCCAGCGCTCCAGGCAAGGCATACGAGCAGTACTTC. This chain uses TRBV5-1 with TRBJ2-7; D gene uncertain. V was clipped by 7 bases and J by 4 bases, with 15 bases between them. Looked up from germline, CDR1 is SGHRS and CDR2 is YFSETQ. There are 13 residues in the CDR3. Complete variable domain (other parts from reference TRBV5-1 and TRBJ2-7): KAGVTQTPRYLIKTRGQQVTLSCSPISGHRSVSWYQQTPGQGLQFLFEYFSETQRNKGNFPGRFSGRQFSNSRSEMNVSTLELGDSALYLCASAPGKAYEQYFGPGTRLTVT.

This clone is a singleton in its sample. This rearrangement joins TRBV6-1 to TRBJ1-4, with TRBD1 identical over 9 bases. This CDR3 is 16 amino acids long. Germline lookup yields CDR1 MNHNS and CDR2 SASEGT. With 4 bases clipped from V and 3 bases from J, the junction kept 6 bases outside the gene matches. This CDR3 is CASSAGQGEPNEKLFF. DNA for the CDR3: TGTGCCAGCAGTGCGGGACAGGGCGAGCCTAATGAAAAACTGTTTTTT.

The chain couples TRBV18 to TRBJ2-3; 8 bases agree with TRBD1. CDR1 is KGHSH and CDR2 is LQKENI in the germline V gene. V lost 2 bases, J lost 3 bases, and 4 bases stayed unmatched. This CDR3 region has 15 residues. CDR3 sequence (DNA): TGTGCCAGCTCACCAGGACAGGGACCTACAGATACGCAGTATTTT. It codes for CASSPGQGPTDTQYF.

This clone was seen just once. V and J are TRBV7-9 and TRBJ1-2; 8 bases agree with TRBD1. The V gene's germline CDR1 is SEHNR and CDR2 FQNEAQ (reference sequence). The CDR3 sequence is 15 residues long. After removal of 3 bases from V and 3 bases from J, the junction contained 6 bases not matched to a gene. CDR3 amino acids: CASSFRGQVDYGYTF. In nucleotides, the CDR3 is TGTGCCAGCAGCTTTAGGGGACAGGTCGACTATGGCTACACCTTC. Complete variable domain (other parts from reference TRBV7-9 and TRBJ1-2): DTGVSQNPRHKITKRGQNVTFRCDPISEHNRLYWYRQTLGQGPEFLTYFQNEAQLEKSRLLSDRFSAERPKGSFSTLEIQRTEQGDSAMYLCASSFRGQVDYGYTFGSGTRLTVV.

The chain combines TRBV20-1 with TRBJ1-1, with D maybe TRBD1 (6 bases). This CDR3 spans 11 amino acids. Germline V gene lookup returns CDR1 DFQATT and CDR2 SNEGSKA (reference sequence). Trimming left V 4 bases short and J 11 bases short, with 14 bases between. The chain's CDR3 is CSAKDRSMAFF. CDR3 nucleotide sequence: TGCAGTGCTAAAGACAGGTCAATGGCTTTCTTT.

This sequence joins TRBV10-3 and TRBJ1-1, with unresolved D. Germline loops: CDR1 ENHRY, CDR2 SYGVKD. V was clipped by 6 bases and J by 6 bases, with 11 bases between them. The CDR3 contains 12 residues. The CDR3 DNA reads TGTGCCATCAGGAGACCTAGTTCTGAAGCTTTCTTT. It encodes CAIRRPSSEAFF.